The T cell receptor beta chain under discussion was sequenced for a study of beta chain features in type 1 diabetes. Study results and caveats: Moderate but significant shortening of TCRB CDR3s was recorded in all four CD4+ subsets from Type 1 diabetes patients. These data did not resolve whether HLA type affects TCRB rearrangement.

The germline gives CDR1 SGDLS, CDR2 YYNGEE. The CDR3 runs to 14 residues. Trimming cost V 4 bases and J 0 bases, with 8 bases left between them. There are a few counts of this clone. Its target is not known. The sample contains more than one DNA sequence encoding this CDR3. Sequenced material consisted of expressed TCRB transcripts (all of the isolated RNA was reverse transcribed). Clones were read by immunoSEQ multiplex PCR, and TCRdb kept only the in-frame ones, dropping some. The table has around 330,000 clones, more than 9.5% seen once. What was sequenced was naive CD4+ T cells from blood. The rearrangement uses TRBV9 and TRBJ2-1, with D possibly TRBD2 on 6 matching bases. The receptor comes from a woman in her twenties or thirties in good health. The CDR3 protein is CASSPAGSYNEQFF. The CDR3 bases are TGTGCCAGCAGCCCAGCGGGCTCCTACAATGAGCAGTTCTTC.